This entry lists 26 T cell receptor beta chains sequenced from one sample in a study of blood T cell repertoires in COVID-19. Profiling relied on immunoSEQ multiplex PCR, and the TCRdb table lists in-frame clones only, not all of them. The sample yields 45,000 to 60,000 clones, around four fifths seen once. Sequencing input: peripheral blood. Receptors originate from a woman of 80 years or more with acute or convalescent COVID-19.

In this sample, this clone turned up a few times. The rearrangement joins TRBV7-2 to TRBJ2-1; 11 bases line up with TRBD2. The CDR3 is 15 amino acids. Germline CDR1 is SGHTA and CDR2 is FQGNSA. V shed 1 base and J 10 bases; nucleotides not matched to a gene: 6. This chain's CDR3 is CASSLVAGGPREQFF. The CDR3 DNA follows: TGTGCCAGCAGCTTAGTAGCGGGGGGGCCACGGGAGCAGTTCTTC.

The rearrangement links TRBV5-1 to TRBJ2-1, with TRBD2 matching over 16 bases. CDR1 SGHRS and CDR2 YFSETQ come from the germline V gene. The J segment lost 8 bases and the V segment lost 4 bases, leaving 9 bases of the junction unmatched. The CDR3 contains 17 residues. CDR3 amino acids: CASSKGTSGGAVDEQFF. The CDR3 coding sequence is TGCGCCAGCAGCAAGGGGACTAGCGGGGGGGCCGTCGATGAGCAGTTCTTC.

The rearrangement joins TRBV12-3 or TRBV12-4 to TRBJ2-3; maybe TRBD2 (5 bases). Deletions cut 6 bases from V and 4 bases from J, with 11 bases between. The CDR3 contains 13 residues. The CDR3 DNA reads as TGTGCCAGCAGCGACTATTTGCCAGATACGCAGTATTTT. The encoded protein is CASSDYLPDTQYF.

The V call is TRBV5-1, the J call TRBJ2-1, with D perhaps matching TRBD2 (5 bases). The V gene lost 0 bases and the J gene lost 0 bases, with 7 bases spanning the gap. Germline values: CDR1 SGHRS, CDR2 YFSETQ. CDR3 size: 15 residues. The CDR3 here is CASSLDGLSYNEQFF. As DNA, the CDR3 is TGCGCCAGCAGCTTGGACGGACTCTCCTACAATGAGCAGTTCTTC.

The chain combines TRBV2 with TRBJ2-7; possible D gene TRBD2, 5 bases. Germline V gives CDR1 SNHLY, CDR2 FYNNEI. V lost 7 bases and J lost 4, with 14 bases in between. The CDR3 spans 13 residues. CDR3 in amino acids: CASKNAGPYEQYF. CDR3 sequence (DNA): TGTGCCAGCAAAAACGCGGGCCCTTACGAGCAGTACTTC.

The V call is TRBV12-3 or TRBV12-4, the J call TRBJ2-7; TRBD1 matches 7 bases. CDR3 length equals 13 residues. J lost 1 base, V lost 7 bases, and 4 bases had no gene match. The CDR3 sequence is CASTTGPSYEQYF. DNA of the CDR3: TGTGCCAGCACGACAGGGCCTTCCTACGAGCAGTACTTC.

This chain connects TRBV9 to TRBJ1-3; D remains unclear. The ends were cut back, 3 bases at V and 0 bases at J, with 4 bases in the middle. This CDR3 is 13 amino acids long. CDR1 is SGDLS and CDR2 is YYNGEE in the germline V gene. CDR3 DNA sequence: TGTGCCAGCAGCGACATCTCTGGAAACACCATATATTTT. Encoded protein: CASSDISGNTIYF.

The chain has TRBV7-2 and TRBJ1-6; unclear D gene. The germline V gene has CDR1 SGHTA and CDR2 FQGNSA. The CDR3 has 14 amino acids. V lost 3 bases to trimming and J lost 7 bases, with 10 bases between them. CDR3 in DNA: TGTGCCAGCAGCTTTAACAGAGGGAATTCACCCCTCCACTTT. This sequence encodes CASSFNRGNSPLHF. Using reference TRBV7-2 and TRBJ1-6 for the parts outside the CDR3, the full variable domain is GAGVSQSPSNKVTEKGKDVELRCDPISGHTALYWYRQSLGQGLEFLIYFQGNSAPDKSGLPSDRFSAERTGGSVSTLTIQRTQQEDSAVYLCASSFNRGNSPLHFGNGTRLTVT.

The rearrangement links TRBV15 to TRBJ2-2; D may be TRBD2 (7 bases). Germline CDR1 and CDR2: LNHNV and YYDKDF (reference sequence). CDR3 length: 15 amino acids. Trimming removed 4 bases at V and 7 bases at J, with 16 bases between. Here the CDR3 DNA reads TGTGCCACCAGCAAGGGGGGGGGCGAAATCGGGGAGCTGTTTTTT. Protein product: CATSKGGGEIGELFF.

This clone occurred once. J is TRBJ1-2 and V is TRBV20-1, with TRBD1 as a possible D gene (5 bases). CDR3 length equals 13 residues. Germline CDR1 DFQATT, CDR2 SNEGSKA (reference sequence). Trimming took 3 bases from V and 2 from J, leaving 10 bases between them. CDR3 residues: CSASQGQNYGYTF. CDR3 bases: TGCAGTGCTAGTCAGGGCCAGAACTATGGCTACACCTTC.

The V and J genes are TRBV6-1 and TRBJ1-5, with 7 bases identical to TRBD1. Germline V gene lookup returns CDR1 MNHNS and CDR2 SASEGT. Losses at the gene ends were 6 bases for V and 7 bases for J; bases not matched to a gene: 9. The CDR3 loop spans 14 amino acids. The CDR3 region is CASRDTGETQPQHF. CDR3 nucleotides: TGTGCCAGCAGAGATACAGGGGAAACGCAGCCCCAGCATTTT.

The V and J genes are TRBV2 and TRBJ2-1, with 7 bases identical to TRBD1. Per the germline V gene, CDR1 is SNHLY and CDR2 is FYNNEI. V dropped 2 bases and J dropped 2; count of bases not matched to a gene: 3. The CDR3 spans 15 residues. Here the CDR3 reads CASSENRGAYNEQFF. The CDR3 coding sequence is TGTGCCAGCAGTGAAAACAGGGGCGCCTACAATGAGCAGTTCTTC.

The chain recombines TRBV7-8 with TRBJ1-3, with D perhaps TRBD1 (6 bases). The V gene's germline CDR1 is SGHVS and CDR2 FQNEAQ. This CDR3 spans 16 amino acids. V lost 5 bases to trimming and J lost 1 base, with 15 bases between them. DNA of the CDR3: TGTGCCAGCAGCGGCCGACGCAGGGGATCTGGAAACACCATATATTTT. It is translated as CASSGRRRGSGNTIYF.

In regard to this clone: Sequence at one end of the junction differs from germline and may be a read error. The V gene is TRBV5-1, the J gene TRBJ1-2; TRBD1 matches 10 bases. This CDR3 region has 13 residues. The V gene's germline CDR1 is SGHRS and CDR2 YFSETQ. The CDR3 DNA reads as TGCGCCAGCAGTTTGGACAGGGGGGATGGCTACACCTTC. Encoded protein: CASSLDRGDGYTF.

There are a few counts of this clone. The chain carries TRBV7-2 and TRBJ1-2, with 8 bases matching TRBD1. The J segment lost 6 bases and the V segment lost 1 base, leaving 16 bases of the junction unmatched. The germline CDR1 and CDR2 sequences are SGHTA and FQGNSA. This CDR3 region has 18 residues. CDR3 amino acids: CASSLDSRQGAITHGYTF. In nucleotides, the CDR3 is TGTGCCAGCAGCTTAGATTCTCGGCAGGGGGCGATCACACATGGCTACACCTTC.

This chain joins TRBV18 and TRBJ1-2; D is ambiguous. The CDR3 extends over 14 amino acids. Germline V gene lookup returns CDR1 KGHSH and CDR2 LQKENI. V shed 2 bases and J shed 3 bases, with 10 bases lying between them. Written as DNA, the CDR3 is TGTGCCAGCTCACCAGCAGGAACTGACTATGGCTACACCTTC. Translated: CASSPAGTDYGYTF.

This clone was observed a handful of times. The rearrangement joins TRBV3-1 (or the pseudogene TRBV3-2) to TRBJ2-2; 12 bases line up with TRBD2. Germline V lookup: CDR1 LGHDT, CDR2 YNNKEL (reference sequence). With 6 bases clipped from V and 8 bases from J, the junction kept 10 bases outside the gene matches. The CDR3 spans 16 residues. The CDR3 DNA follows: TGTGCCAGCAGGCTGACTAGCGGGGGCCTCATGGGGGAGCTGTTTTTT. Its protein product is CASRLTSGGLMGELFF.

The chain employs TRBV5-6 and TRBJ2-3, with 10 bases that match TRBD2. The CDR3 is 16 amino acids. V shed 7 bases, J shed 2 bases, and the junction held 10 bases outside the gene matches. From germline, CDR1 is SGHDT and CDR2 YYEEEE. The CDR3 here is CASGTLLAGLTDTQYF. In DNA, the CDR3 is TGTGCCAGCGGTACCCTACTAGCGGGGCTCACAGATACGCAGTATTTT.

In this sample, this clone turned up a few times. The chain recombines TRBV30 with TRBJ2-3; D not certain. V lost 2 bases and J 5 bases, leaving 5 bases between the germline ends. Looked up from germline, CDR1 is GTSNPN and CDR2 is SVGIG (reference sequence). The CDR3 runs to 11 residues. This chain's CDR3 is CAWSRGDTQYF. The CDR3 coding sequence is TGTGCCTGGAGTCGAGGAGATACGCAGTATTTT.

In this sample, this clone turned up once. CDR3 nucleotides: TGTGCCAGCAGTTTGAGTAGCGGGGCCGCCTACGAGCAGTACTTC. This translates into CASSLSSGAAYEQYF. The chain is built from TRBV27 and TRBJ2-7, with 8 bases fitting TRBD2. Looked up from germline, CDR1 is MNHEY and CDR2 is SMNVEV (reference sequence). Losses at the gene ends were 3 bases for V and 2 bases for J; bases not matched to a gene: 6. The length of the CDR3 is 15 residues.

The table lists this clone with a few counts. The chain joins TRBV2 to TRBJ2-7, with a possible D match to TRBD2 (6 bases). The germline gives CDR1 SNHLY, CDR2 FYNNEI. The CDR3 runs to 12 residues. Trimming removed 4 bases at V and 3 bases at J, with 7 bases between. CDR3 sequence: CASSATSYEQYF. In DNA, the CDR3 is TGTGCCAGCAGTGCGACTAGCTACGAGCAGTACTTC.

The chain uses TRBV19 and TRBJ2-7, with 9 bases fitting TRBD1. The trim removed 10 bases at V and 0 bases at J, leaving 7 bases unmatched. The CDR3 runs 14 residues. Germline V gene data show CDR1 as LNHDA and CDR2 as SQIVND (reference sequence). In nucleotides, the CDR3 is TGTGCCACCGCCCCGGGACAGGGCTCCTACGAGCAGTACTTC. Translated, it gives CATAPGQGSYEQYF.

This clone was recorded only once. CDR3: CASSRLPGTFSYEQYF. The CDR3 DNA is TGCGCCAGCAGCCGGCTTCCCGGGACATTTTCCTACGAGCAGTACTTC. The rearrangement joins TRBV4-1 to TRBJ2-7, with a weak D call TRBD1 (6 bases). The germline CDR1 and CDR2 sequences are MGHRA and YSYEKL. This CDR3 comprises 16 residues. V dropped 4 bases and J dropped 1 base, with 17 bases sitting between them.

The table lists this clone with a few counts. As DNA, the CDR3 is TGTGCCAGCAGTGAATGGGGGGAGTTTATTGCTGAAGCTTTCTTT. Residues: CASSEWGEFIAEAFF. The rearrangement uses TRBV25-1 and TRBJ1-1, with D tentatively TRBD1 (5 bases). Germline V gives CDR1 MGHDK, CDR2 SYGVNS. This CDR3 is built from 15 residues. The V gene lost 1 base and the J gene lost 6 bases, with 15 bases spanning the gap. Together with reference TRBV25-1 and TRBJ1-1, the CDR3 gives the full variable domain: EADIYQTPRYLVIGTGKKITLECSQTMGHDKMYWYQQDPGMELHLIHYSYGVNSTEKGDLSSESTVSRIRTEHFPLTLESARPSHTSQYLCASSEWGEFIAEAFFGQGTRLTVV.

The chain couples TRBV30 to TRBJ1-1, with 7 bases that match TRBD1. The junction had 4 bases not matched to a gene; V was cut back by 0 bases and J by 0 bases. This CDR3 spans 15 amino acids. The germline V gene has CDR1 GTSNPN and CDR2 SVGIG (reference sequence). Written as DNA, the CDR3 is TGTGCCTGGAGTGTACAGGGGATAATGAACACTGAAGCTTTCTTT. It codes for CAWSVQGIMNTEAFF.

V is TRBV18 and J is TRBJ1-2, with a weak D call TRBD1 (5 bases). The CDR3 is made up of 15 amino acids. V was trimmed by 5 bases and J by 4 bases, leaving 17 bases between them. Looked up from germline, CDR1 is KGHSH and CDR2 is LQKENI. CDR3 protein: CASSVSTVEGYGYTF. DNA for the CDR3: TGTGCCAGCTCAGTTTCGACAGTGGAGGGCTATGGCTACACCTTC.